A selection of T cell receptor beta chains follows, all from one sample in a study of OX40 agonist ivuxolimab in advanced cancers. Libraries were prepared by immunoSEQ multiplex PCR; TCRdb keeps only in-frame clonotypes and omits some of them. The sample yields around 130,000 clones, roughly 93% seen once. Sequenced here: CD4+ or CD8+ T cells sorted from blood, sampled in a trial of the OX40 agonist ivuxolimab. These receptors all stem from an adult with an advanced solid tumor such as melanoma, head and neck, liver or kidney cancer. Each CDR3 is given with its conserved first and last residue. Only some rows state a clone size, as once, few, many or a class for expanded clones.

j_call: TRBJ2-1; clone_size: .; v_call: TRBV4-2; cdr3_aa: CASSLLRTAQYNEQFF
j_call: TRBJ1-2; clone_size: .; v_call: TRBV6-5; cdr3_aa: CARDNYGYTF
j_call: TRBJ1-4; clone_size: .; v_call: TRBV6-1; cdr3_aa: CASSTTGATNEKLFF
j_call: TRBJ2-2; clone_size: .; v_call: TRBV30; cdr3_aa: CAWSVRGGSDTGELFF
j_call: TRBJ1-3; clone_size: .; v_call: TRBV7-2; cdr3_aa: CASSLASGGGSGNTIYF
j_call: TRBJ2-1; clone_size: .; v_call: TRBV9; cdr3_aa: CASSTRTSGSGYNEQFF
j_call: TRBJ1-2; clone_size: .; v_call: TRBV5-4; cdr3_aa: CASSHDRGVGGYTF
j_call: TRBJ1-5; clone_size: .; v_call: TRBV30; cdr3_aa: CAWSPRIDQPQHF
j_call: TRBJ2-5; clone_size: .; v_call: TRBV10-3; cdr3_aa: CAISDLSYQETQYF
j_call: TRBJ2-7; clone_size: .; v_call: TRBV28; cdr3_aa: CASSLHGEFYEQYF
j_call: TRBJ1-2; clone_size: .; v_call: TRBV28; cdr3_aa: CASSSGQVAYTF
j_call: TRBJ1-1; clone_size: .; v_call: TRBV6-6; cdr3_aa: CASRDRVGNTEAFF
j_call: TRBJ2-4; clone_size: once; v_call: TRBV4-3; cdr3_aa: CASNQLTGGENIQYF
j_call: TRBJ1-2; clone_size: .; v_call: TRBV5-4; cdr3_aa: CASSLGGQLANYGYTF
j_call: TRBJ2-5; clone_size: .; v_call: TRBV19; cdr3_aa: CARVAETQYF
j_call: TRBJ1-6; clone_size: few; v_call: TRBV2; cdr3_aa: CASMGGAGENSPLHF
j_call: TRBJ1-5; clone_size: .; v_call: TRBV5-4; cdr3_aa: CASSLDGGPGQPQHF
j_call: TRBJ2-2; clone_size: .; v_call: TRBV28; cdr3_aa: CARSFGAGGLTGELFF
j_call: TRBJ2-2; clone_size: once; v_call: TRBV7-3; cdr3_aa: CASSLTSSPETNTGELFF
j_call: TRBJ1-2; clone_size: .; v_call: TRBV30; cdr3_aa: CAWSVRSSTGGYTF
j_call: TRBJ1-2; clone_size: .; v_call: TRBV25-1; cdr3_aa: CATEFRDSGYTF
j_call: TRBJ2-1; clone_size: once; v_call: TRBV6-1; cdr3_aa: CASSEGGGARDEQFF
j_call: TRBJ2-2; clone_size: .; v_call: TRBV7-3; cdr3_aa: CASSLHVPNTGELFF
j_call: TRBJ1-5; clone_size: .; v_call: TRBV20-1; cdr3_aa: CSAGNQPQHF
j_call: TRBJ2-3; clone_size: .; v_call: TRBV2; cdr3_aa: CASATGFTDTQYF
j_call: TRBJ1-2; clone_size: .; v_call: TRBV6-1; cdr3_aa: CASSPTPNYGYTF
j_call: TRBJ2-5; clone_size: .; v_call: TRBV2; cdr3_aa: CASSETARTQETQYF
j_call: TRBJ2-3; clone_size: .; v_call: TRBV6-5; cdr3_aa: CASTPTGGADTQYF
j_call: TRBJ2-3; clone_size: .; v_call: TRBV9; cdr3_aa: CASSVRQGTDTQYF
j_call: TRBJ2-6; clone_size: .; v_call: TRBV19; cdr3_aa: CASSSTGAGANVLTF
j_call: TRBJ2-7; clone_size: .; v_call: TRBV6-5; cdr3_aa: CASSHGDGNYEQYF
j_call: TRBJ1-3; clone_size: .; v_call: TRBV5-1; cdr3_aa: CASSFMGVSGNTIYF
j_call: TRBJ2-3; clone_size: .; v_call: TRBV21-1; cdr3_aa: CASSNRGQGSTDTQYF
j_call: TRBJ2-7; clone_size: .; v_call: TRBV6-5; cdr3_aa: CASSRTSGKNEQYF
j_call: TRBJ2-1; clone_size: .; v_call: TRBV5-4; cdr3_aa: CASRPALQGAGDEQFF
j_call: TRBJ2-4; clone_size: .; v_call: TRBV4-1; cdr3_aa: CASSQVGGAPGSQNVQYF
j_call: TRBJ2-1; clone_size: .; v_call: TRBV9; cdr3_aa: CASSAGLGGSYNEQFF
j_call: TRBJ1-1; clone_size: .; v_call: TRBV18; cdr3_aa: CASSPPQPGAGTEAFF
j_call: TRBJ2-3; clone_size: .; v_call: TRBV7-3; cdr3_aa: CASSLTDWAGDTQYF
j_call: TRBJ1-2; clone_size: .; v_call: TRBV4-1; cdr3_aa: CASSQLGTVGSRLYGYTF
j_call: TRBJ1-2; clone_size: .; v_call: TRBV14; cdr3_aa: CASSQGTGRVYYGYTF
j_call: TRBJ1-2; clone_size: .; v_call: TRBV11-2; cdr3_aa: CASSLLGARTGNYGYTF
j_call: TRBJ1-6; clone_size: .; v_call: TRBV5-1; cdr3_aa: CASSDPYRSPNSPLHF
j_call: TRBJ2-7; clone_size: .; v_call: TRBV5-1; cdr3_aa: CASSLRGPRGASYEQYF
j_call: TRBJ2-6; clone_size: once; v_call: TRBV5-1; cdr3_aa: CASSLDTGANVLTF
j_call: TRBJ1-3; clone_size: .; v_call: TRBV10-1; cdr3_aa: CASSEDRVSGNTIYF
j_call: .; clone_size: .; v_call: TRBV14; cdr3_aa: CASSQGWTGPSYEQYF
j_call: TRBJ2-1; clone_size: .; v_call: TRBV7-9; cdr3_aa: CASSPERVVSGEQFF